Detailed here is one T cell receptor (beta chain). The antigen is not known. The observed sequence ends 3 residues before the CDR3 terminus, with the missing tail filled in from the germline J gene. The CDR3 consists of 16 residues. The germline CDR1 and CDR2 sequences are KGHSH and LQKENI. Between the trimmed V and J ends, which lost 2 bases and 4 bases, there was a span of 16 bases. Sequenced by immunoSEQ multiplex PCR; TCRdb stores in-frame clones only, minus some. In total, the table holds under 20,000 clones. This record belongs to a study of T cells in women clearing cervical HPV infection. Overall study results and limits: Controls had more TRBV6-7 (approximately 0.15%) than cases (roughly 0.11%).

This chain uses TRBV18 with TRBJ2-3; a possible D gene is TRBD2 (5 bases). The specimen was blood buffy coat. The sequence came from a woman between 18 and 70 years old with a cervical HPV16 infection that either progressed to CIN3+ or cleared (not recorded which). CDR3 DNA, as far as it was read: TGTGCCAGCTCACCAGCGCGTCGGGCGGGCTCAGATACG. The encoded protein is CASSPARRAGSDT. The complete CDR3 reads CASSPARRAGSDTQYF.